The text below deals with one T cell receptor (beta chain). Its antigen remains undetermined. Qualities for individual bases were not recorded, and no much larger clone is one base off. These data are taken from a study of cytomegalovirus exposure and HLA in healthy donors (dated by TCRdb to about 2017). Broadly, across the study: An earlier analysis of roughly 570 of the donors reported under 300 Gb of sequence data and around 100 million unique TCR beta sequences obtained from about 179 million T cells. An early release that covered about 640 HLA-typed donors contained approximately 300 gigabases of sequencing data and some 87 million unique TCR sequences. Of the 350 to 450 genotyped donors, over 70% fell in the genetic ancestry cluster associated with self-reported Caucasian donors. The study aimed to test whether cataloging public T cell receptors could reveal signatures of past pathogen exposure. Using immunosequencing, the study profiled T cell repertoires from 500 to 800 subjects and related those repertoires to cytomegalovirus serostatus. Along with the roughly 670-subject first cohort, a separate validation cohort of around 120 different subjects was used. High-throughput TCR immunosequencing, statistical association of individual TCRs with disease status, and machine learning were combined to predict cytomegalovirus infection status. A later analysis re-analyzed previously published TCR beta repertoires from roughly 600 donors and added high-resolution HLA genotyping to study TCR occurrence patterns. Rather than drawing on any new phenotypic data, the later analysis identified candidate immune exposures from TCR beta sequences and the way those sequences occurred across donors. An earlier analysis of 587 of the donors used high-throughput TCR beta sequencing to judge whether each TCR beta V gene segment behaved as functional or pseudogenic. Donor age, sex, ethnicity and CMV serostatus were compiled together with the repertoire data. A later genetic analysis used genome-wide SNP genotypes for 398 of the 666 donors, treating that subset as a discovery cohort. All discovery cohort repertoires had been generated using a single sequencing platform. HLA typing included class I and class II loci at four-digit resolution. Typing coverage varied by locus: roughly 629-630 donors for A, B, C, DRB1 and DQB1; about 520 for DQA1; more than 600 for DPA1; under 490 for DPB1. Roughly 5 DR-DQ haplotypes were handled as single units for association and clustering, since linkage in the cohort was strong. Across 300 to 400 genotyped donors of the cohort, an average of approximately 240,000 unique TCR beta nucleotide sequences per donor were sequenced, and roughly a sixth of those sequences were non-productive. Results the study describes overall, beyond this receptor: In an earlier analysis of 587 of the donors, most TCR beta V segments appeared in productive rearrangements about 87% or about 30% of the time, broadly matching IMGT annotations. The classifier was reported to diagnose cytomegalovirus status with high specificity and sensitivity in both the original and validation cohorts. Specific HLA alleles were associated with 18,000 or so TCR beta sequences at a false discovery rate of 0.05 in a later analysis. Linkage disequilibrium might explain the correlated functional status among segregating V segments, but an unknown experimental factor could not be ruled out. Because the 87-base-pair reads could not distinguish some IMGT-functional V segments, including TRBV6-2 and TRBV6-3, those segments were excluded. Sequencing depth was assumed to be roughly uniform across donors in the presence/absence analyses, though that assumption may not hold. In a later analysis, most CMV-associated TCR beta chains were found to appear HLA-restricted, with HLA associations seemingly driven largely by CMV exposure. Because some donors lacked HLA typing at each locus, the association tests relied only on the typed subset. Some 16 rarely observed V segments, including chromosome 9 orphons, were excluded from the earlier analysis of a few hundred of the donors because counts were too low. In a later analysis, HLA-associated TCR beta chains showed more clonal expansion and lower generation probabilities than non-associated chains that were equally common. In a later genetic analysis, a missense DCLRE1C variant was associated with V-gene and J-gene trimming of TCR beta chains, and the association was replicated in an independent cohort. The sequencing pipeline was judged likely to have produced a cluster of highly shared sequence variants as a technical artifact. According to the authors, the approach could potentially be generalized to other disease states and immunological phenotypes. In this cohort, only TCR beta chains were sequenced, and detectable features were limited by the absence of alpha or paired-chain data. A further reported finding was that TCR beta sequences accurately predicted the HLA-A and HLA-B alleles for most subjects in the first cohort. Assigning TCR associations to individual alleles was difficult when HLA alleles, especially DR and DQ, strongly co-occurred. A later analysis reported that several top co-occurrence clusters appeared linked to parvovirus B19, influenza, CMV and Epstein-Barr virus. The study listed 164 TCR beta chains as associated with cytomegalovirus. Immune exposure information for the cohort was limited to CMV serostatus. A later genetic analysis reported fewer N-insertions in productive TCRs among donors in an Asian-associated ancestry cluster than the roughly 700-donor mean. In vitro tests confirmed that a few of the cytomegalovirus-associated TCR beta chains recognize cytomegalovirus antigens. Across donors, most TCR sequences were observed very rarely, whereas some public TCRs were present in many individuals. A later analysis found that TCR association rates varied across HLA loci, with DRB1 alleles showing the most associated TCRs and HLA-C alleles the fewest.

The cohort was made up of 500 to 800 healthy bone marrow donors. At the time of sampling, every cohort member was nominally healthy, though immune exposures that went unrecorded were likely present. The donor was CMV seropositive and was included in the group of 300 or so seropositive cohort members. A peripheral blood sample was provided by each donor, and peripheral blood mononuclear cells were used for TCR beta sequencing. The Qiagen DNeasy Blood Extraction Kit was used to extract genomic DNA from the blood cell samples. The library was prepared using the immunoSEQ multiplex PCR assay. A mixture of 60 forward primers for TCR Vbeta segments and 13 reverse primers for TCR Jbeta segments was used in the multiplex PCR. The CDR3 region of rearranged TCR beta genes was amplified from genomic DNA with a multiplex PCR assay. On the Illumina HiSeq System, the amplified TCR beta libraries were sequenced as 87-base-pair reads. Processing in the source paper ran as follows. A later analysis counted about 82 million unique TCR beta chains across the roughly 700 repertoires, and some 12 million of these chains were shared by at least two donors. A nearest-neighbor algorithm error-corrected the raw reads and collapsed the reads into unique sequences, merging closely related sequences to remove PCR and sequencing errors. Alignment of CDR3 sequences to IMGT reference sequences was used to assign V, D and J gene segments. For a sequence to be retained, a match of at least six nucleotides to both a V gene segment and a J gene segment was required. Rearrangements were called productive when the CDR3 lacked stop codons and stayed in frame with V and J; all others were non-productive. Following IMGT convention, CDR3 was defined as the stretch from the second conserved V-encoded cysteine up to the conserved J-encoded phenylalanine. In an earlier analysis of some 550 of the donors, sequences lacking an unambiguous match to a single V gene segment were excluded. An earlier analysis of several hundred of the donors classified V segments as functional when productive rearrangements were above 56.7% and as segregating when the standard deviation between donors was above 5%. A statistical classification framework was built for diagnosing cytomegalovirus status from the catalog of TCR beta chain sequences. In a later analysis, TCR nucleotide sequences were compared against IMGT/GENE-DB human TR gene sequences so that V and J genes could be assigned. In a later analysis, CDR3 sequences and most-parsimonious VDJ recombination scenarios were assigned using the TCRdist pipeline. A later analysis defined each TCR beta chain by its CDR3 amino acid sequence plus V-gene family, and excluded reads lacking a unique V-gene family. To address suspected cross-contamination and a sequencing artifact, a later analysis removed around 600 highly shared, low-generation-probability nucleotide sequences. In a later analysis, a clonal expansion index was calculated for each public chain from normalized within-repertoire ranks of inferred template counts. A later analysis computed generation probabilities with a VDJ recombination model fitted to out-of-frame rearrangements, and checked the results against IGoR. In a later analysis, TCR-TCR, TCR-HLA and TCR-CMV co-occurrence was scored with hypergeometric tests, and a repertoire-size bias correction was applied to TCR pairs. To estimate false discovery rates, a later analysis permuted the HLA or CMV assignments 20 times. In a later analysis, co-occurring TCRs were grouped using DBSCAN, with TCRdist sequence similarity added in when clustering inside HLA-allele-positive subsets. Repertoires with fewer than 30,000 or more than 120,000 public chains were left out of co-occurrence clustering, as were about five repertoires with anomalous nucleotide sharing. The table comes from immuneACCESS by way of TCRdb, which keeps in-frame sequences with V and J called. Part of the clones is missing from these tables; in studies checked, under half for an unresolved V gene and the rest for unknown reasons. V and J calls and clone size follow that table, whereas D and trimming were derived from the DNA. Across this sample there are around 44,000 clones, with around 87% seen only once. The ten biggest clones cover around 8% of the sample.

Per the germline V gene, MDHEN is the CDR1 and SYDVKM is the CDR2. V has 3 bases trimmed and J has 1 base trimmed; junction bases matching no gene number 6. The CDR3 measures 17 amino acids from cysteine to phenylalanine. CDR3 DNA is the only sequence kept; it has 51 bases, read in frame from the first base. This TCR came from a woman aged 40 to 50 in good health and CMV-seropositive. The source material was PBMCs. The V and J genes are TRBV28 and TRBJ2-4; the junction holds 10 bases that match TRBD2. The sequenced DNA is TGTGCCAGCAGTTTTTCCGGGACTAGCGAGGCCAAAAACATTCAGTACTTC. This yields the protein CASSFSGTSEAKNIQYF.